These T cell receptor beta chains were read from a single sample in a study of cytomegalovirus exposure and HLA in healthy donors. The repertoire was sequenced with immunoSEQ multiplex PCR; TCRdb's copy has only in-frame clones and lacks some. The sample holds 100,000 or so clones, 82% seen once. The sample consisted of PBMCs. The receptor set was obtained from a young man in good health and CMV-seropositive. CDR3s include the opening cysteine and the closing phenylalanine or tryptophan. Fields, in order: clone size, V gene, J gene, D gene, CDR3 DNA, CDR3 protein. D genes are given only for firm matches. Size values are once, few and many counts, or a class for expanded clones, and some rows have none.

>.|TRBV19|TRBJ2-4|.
TGTGCCAGTAGTAGCGGACATCTAGCCAAAAACATTCAGTACTTC
CASSSGHLAKNIQYF
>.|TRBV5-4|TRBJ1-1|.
TGTGCCAGCAGTCTAGTTTTGAACACTGAAGCTTTCTTT
CASSLVLNTEAFF
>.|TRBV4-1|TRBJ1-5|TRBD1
TGCGCCAGCAGCCCACTGGGGGACAGGGCTAATCAGCCCCAGCATTTT
CASSPLGDRANQPQHF
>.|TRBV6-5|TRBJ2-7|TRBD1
TGTGCCAGCAAGTGGACAGGATCATCCTACGAGCAGTACTTC
CASKWTGSSYEQYF
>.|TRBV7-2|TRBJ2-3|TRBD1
TGTGCCAGCAGCCGCGACAGGGGAGGAGCAGATACGCAGTATTTT
CASSRDRGGADTQYF
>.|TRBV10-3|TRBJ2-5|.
TGTGCCATCAGGCCTTCCATATTTCGCGGGCAAGAGACCCAGTACTTC
CAIRPSIFRGQETQYF
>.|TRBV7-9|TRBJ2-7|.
TGTGCCAGCAGCTTCCCTACGGGACACCTTTCCTACGAGCAGTACTTC
CASSFPTGHLSYEQYF
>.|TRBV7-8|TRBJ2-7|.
TGTGCCAGCAGCTTAAGGGACACTAACTACGAGCAGTACTTC
CASSLRDTNYEQYF
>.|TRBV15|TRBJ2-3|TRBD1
TGTGCCACCAGCAGAGATATAGGGGGACAGGGCGTAAAAAATACGCAGTATTTT
CATSRDIGGQGVKNTQYF
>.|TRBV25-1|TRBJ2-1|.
TGTGCCAGCAGTGAAAGCGCATACAATGAGCAGTTCTTC
CASSESAYNEQFF
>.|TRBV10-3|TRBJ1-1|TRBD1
TGTGCCATCAGGGGACAGGGGAACACTGAAGCTTTCTTT
CAIRGQGNTEAFF
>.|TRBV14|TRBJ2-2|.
TGTGCCAGCAGCCAAAACCAGGGAAGGAACACCGGGGAGCTGTTTTTT
CASSQNQGRNTGELFF
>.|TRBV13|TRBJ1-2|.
TGTGCCAGCAGCCCCCAGGGGAAGGAGGGCTACACCTTC
CASSPQGKEGYTF
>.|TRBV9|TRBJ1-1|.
TGTGCCAGCAGCGTGGGAGACACTGAAGCTTTCTTT
CASSVGDTEAFF
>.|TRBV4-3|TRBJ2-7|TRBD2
TGCGCCAGCAGCCAGCAAATAAGCGGGAGCTACGAGCAGTACTTC
CASSQQISGSYEQYF
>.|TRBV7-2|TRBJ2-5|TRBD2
TGTGCCAGCAGCTTAGGGACGGGAGGGACCCAGTACTTC
CASSLGTGGTQYF
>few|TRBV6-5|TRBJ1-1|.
TGTGCCAGCAGTTCAGGGGTTGAAGCTTTCTTT
CASSSGVEAFF
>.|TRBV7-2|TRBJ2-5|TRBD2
TGTGCCAGCAGCTCTAATAGCGGGAGGGAGACCCAGTACTTC
CASSSNSGRETQYF
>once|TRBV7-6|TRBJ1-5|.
TGTGCCAGCAGCTTAGGGACCCCGGGAGTGAATCAGCCCCAGCATTTT
CASSLGTPGVNQPQHF
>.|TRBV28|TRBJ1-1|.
TGTGCCAGCAGAAGGACAGCCCCTAACACTGAAGCTTTCTTT
CASRRTAPNTEAFF
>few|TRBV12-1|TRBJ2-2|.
TGTGCCAGCAGCTATACGGGGGATAGGGAGCTGTTTTTT
CASSYTGDRELFF
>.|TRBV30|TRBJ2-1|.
TGTGCCTGGAGTGTAGGCGGCAGGAGGGATGAGCAGTTCTTC
CAWSVGGRRDEQFF
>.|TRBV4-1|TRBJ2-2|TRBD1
TGCGCCAGCAGCCAAGATTGGGTTGACAGGGATAGGGGCGGGGAGCTGTTTTTT
CASSQDWVDRDRGGELFF
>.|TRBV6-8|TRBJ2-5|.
TGTGCCAGCAGCCTAACGGGAGCAACTACCGTCCAAGAGACCCAGTACTTC
CASSLTGATTVQETQYF
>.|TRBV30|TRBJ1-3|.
TGTGCCTGGAGCCCCGGGACAGGAAACACCATATATTTT
CAWSPGTGNTIYF
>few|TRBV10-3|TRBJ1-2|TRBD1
TGTGCCATCATGGGGACAGGTTCTACCTATGGCTACACCTTC
CAIMGTGSTYGYTF
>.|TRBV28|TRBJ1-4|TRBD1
TGTGCCAGCAGTGCCCAGGGGGACATAGGGACAACTAATGAAAAACTGTTTTTT
CASSAQGDIGTTNEKLFF
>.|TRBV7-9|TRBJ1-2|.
TGTGCCAGCAGCGATGACAGGTCCAACTATGGCTACACCTTC
CASSDDRSNYGYTF
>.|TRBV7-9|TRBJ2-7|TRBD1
TGTGCCAGCAGCTTACGGCAGGGGGCCTCCTACGAGCAGTACTTC
CASSLRQGASYEQYF
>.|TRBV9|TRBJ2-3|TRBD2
TGTGCCAGCAGCCTTCCCCGAGCGGGAGGGACAGATACGCAGTATTTT
CASSLPRAGGTDTQYF
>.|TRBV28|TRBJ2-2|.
TGTGCCAGCAGTTCGTTGGTAGCCGGGGAGCTGTTTTTT
CASSSLVAGELFF
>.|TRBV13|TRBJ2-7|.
TGTGCCAGCAGCTTATCGGGGGAACAGGTCGAGCAGTACTTC
CASSLSGEQVEQYF
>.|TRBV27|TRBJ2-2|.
TGTGCCAGCAGTTTCGTTCCCGTGAACACCGGGGAGCTGTTTTTT
CASSFVPVNTGELFF
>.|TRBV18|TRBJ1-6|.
TGTGCCAGCTCAGGACCGCATGGGGGCAATTCACCCCTCCACTTT
CASSGPHGGNSPLHF
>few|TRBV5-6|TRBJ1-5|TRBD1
TGTGCCAGCAGCTTGAGACGGACAGGGGATGGCAATCAGCCCCAGCATTTT
CASSLRRTGDGNQPQHF
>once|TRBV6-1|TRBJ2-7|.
TGTGCCAGCAGAAATCCAGATTTGTCCTACGAGCAGTACTTC
CASRNPDLSYEQYF
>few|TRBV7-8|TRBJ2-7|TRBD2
TGTGCCAGCAGCTTAGCGCCTAGCGGGAGTTTGTACGAGCAGTACTTC
CASSLAPSGSLYEQYF
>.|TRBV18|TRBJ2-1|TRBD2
TGTGCCAGCTCACCAACTAGCGGGCGGGTCGACAATGAGCAGTTCTTC
CASSPTSGRVDNEQFF
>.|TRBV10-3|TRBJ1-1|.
TGTGCCATCAGTGACGACAGATTGAACACTGAAGCTTTCTTT
CAISDDRLNTEAFF
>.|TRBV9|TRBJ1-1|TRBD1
TGTGCCAGCAGCGTACAGGGGGGGAACACTGAAGCTTTCTTT
CASSVQGGNTEAFF
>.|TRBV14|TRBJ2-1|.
TGTGCCAGCAGCCAAGTAATTTCAGGGGCAGGGCTCGATGAGCAGTTCTTC
CASSQVISGAGLDEQFF
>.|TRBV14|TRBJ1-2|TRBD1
TGTGCCAGCAGTTCCAACAGGGGGCTTCACTATGGCTACACCTTC
CASSSNRGLHYGYTF
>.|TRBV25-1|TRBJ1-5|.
TGTGCCAGCAGTGACGGTCTCAGCGAGCGGCCCCAGCATTTT
CASSDGLSERPQHF
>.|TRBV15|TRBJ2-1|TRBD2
TGTGCCACCAGCAGGCCTGGGGCTAGCGGGAGTCCCCCTGAGCAGTTCTTC
CATSRPGASGSPPEQFF
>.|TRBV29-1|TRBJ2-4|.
TGCAGCGTTACGGACAGTAAAAACATTCAGTACTTC
CSVTDSKNIQYF